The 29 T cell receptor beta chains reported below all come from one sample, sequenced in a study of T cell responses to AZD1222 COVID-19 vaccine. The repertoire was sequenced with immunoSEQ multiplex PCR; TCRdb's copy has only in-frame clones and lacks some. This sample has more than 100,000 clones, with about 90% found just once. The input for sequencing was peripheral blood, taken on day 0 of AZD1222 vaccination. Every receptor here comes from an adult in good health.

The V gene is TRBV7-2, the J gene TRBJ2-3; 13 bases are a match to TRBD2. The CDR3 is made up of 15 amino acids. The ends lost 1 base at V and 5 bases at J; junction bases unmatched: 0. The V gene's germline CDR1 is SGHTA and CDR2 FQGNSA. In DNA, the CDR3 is TGTGCCAGCAGCTTAGGACTAGCGGGGGGAGATACGCAGTATTTT. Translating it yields CASSLGLAGGDTQYF. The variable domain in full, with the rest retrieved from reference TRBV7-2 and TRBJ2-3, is GAGVSQSPSNKVTEKGKDVELRCDPISGHTALYWYRQSLGQGLEFLIYFQGNSAPDKSGLPSDRFSAERTGGSVSTLTIQRTQQEDSAVYLCASSLGLAGGDTQYFGPGTRLTVL.

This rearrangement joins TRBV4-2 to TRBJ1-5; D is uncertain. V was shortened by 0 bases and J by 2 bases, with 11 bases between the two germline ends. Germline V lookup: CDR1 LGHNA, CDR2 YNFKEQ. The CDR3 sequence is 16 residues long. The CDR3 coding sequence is TGTGCCAGCAGCCAAGATTCGGGCTGGGGCAATCAGCCCCAGCATTTT. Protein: CASSQDSGWGNQPQHF.

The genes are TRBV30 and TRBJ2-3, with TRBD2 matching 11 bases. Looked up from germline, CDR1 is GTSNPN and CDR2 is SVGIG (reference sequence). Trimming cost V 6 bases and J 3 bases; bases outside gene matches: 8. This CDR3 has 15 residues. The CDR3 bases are TGTGCCTGCTTAGCGGGAGGGGTTAGGACAGATACGCAGTATTTT. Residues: CACLAGGVRTDTQYF.

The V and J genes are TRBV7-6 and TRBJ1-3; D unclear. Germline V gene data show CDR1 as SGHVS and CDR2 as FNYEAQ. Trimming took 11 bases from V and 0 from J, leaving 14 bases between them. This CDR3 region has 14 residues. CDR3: CAVWQFPSGNTIYF. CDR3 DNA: TGTGCCGTATGGCAGTTTCCCTCTGGAAACACCATATATTTT.

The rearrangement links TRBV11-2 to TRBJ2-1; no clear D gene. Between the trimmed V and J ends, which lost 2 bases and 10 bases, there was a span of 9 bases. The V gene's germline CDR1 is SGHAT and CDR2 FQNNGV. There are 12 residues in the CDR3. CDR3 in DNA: TGTGCCAGCAGCTTACCTGGTAGGGAGCAGTTCTTC. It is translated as CASSLPGREQFF.

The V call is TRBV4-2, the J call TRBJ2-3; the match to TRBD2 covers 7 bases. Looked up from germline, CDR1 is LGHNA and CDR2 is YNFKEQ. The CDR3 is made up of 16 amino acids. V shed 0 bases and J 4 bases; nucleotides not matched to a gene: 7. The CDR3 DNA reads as TGTGCCAGCAGCCAAGAGAGAGGGAGGGGCGCAGATACGCAGTATTTT. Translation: CASSQERGRGADTQYF.

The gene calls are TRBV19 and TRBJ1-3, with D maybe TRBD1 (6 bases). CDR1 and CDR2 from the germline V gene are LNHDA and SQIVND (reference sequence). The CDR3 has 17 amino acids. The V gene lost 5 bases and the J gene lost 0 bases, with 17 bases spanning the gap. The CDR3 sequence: CASSLPGARPSGNTIYF. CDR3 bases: TGTGCCAGTAGTCTACCAGGGGCCAGACCCTCTGGAAACACCATATATTTT. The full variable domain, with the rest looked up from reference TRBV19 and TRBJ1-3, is DGGITQSPKYLFRKEGQNVTLSCEQNLNHDAMYWYRQDPGQGLRLIYYSQIVNDFQKGDIAEGYSVSREKKESFPLTVTSAQKNPTAFYLCASSLPGARPSGNTIYFGEGSWLTVV.

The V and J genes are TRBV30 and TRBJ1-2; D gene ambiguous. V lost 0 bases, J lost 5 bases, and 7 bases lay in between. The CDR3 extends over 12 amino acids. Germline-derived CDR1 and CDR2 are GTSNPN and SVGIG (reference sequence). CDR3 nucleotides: TGTGCCTGGAGTGTACGGGCGTATGGCTACACCTTC. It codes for CAWSVRAYGYTF.

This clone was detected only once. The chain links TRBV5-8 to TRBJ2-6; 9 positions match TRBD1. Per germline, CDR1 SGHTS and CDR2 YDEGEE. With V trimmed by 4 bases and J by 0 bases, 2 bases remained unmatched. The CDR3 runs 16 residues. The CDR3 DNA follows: TGTGCCAGCAGCCTGACAGGGGGCTCTGGGGCCAACGTCCTGACTTTC. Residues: CASSLTGGSGANVLTF.

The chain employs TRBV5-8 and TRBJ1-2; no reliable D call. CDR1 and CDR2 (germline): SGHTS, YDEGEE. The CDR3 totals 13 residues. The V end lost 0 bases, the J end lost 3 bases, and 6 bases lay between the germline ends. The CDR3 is CASSLVPDYGYTF. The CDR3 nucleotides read TGTGCCAGCAGCTTGGTTCCAGACTATGGCTACACCTTC.

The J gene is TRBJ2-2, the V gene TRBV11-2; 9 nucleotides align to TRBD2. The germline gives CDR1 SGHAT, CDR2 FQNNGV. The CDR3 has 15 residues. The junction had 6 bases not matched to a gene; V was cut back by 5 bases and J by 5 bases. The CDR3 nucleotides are TGTGCCAGCAGCGGTAGCGGGAGTTTTACCGGGGAGCTGTTTTTT. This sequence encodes CASSGSGSFTGELFF.

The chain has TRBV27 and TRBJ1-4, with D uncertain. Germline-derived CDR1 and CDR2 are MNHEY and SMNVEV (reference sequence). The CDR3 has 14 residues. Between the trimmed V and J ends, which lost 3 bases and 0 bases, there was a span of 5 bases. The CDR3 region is CASSFGATNEKLFF. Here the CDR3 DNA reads TGTGCCAGCAGTTTCGGAGCAACTAATGAAAAACTGTTTTTT.

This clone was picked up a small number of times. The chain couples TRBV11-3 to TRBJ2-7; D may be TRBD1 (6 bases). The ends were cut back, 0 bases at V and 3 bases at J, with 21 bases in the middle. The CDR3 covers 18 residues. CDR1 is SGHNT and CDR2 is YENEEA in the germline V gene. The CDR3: CASSLEQGLGPPNYEQYF. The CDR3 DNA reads TGTGCCAGCAGCTTAGAACAGGGCCTTGGCCCTCCAAACTACGAGCAGTACTTC.

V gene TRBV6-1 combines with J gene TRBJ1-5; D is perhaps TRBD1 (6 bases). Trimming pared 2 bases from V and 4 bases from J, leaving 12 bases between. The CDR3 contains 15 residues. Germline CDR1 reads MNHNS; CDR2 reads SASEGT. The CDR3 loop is CASSESRGRNQPQHF. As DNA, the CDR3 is TGTGCCAGCAGTGAATCCAGGGGCCGGAATCAGCCCCAGCATTTT.

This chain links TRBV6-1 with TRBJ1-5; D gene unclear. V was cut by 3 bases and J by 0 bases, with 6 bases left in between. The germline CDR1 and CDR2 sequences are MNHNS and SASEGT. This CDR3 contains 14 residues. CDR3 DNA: TGTGCCAGCAGTGAGGTGTATAGCAATCAGCCCCAGCATTTT. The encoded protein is CASSEVYSNQPQHF.

CDR3 DNA: TGCAGTGCTGCGGGGAGCGATGAGCAGTTCTTC. This sequence encodes CSAAGSDEQFF. The rearrangement uses TRBV20-1 and TRBJ2-1, with D possibly matching TRBD2 (6 bases). V lost 5 bases, J lost 8 bases, and 10 bases lay in between. CDR3 length equals 11 residues. Germline loops: CDR1 DFQATT, CDR2 SNEGSKA (reference sequence).

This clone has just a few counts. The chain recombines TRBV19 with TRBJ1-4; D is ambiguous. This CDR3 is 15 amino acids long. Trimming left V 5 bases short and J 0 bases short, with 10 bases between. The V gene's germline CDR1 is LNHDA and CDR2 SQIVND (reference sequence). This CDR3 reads CASSPTSATNEKLFF. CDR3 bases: TGTGCCAGTAGTCCGACAAGTGCAACTAATGAAAAACTGTTTTTT.

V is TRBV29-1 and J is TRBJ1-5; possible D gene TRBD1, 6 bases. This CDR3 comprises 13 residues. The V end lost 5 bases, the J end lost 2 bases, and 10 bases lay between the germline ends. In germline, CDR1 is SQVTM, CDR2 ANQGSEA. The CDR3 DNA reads TGCAGCGTTCAAGGGGGTGGCAATCAGCCCCAGCATTTT. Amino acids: CSVQGGGNQPQHF.

CDR3 in DNA: TGCAGCGTTGAAGGAGATGTAGGGACTGAGCAGTTCTTC. Translation gives CSVEGDVGTEQFF. This rearrangement joins TRBV29-1 to TRBJ2-1; D may correspond to TRBD1 or TRBD2 (5 bases each). CDR1 is SQVTM and CDR2 is ANQGSEA in the germline V gene. This CDR3 spans 13 amino acids. Trimming removed 1 base at V and 9 bases at J, with 13 bases between.

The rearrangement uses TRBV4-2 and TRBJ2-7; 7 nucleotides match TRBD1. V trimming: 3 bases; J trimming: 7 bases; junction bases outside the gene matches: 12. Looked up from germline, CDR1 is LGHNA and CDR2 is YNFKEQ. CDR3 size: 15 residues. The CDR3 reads CASSQATGTAREQYF. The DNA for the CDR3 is TGTGCCAGCAGCCAGGCGACAGGGACCGCGAGGGAGCAGTACTTC.

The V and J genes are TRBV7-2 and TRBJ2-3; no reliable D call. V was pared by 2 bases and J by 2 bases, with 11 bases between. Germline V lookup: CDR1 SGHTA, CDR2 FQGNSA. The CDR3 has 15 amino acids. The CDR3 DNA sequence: TGTGCCAGCAGCTTACGGGTGGGATTCACAGATACGCAGTATTTT. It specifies CASSLRVGFTDTQYF.

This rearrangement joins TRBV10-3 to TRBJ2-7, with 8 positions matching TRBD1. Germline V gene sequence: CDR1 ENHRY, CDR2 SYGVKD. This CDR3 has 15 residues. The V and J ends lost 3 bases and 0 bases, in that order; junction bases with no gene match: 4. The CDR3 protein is CAISDRDRRSYEQYF. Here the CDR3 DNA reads TGTGCCATCAGTGACCGGGACAGGCGCTCCTACGAGCAGTACTTC.

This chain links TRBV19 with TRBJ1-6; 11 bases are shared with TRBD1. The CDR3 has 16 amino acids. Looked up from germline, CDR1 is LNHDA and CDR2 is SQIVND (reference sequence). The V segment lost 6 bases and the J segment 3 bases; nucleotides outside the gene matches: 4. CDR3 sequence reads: CASSPGTGGYNSPLHF. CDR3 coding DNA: TGTGCCAGTAGCCCCGGGACAGGGGGCTATAATTCACCCCTCCACTTT. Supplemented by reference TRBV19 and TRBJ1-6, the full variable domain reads DGGITQSPKYLFRKEGQNVTLSCEQNLNHDAMYWYRQDPGQGLRLIYYSQIVNDFQKGDIAEGYSVSREKKESFPLTVTSAQKNPTAFYLCASSPGTGGYNSPLHFGNGTRLTVT.

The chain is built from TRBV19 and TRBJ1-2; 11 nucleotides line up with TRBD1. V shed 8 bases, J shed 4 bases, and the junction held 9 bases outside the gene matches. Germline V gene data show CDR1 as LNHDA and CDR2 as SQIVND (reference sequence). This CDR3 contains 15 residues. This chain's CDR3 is CASFGQGAGSYGYTF. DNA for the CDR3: TGTGCCAGTTTTGGACAGGGGGCGGGTAGCTATGGCTACACCTTC.

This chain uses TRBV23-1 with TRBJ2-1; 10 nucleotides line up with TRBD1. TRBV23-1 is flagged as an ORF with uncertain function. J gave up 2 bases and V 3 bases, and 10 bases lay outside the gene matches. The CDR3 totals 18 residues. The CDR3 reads CASSHQYGTGVAYNEQFF. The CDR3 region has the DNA TGCGCCAGCAGTCATCAATACGGGACAGGGGTGGCCTACAATGAGCAGTTCTTC.

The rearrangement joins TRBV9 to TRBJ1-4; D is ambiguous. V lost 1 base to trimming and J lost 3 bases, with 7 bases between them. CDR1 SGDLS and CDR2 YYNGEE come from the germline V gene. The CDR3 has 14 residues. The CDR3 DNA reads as TGTGCCAGCAGCGTAAGCGGATCTAATGAAAAACTGTTTTTT. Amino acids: CASSVSGSNEKLFF. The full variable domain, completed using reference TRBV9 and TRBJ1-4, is DSGVTQTPKHLITATGQRVTLRCSPRSGDLSVYWYQQSLDQGLQFLIQYYNGEERAKGNILERFSAQQFPDLHSELNLSSLELGDSALYFCASSVSGSNEKLFFGSGTQLSVL.

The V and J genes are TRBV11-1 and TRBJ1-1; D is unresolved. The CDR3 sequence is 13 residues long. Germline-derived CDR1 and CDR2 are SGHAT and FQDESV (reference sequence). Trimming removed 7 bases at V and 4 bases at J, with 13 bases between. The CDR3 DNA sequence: TGTGCCAGCACCTTTCTCGTCCGCACTGAAGCTTTCTTT. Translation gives CASTFLVRTEAFF.

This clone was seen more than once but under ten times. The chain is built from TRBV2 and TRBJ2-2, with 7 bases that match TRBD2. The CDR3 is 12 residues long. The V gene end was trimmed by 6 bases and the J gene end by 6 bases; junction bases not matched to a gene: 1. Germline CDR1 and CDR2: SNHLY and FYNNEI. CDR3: CASRREAGELFF. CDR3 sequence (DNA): TGTGCCAGCAGACGGGAGGCCGGGGAGCTGTTTTTT.

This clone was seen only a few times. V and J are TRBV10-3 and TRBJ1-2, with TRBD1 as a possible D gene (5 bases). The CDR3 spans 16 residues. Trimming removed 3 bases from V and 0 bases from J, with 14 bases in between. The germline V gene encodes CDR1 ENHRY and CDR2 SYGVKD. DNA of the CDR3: TGTGCCATCAGTGAAGGCAGGGATAGAACTAACTATGGCTACACCTTC. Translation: CAISEGRDRTNYGYTF.